This T cell receptor (beta chain) was captured by sequencing in a study of CXCR3-negative and CXCR3-positive naive CD8 T cells. Overall study findings and caveats: In CXCR3-positive naive cells, the TRB CDR3s were more hydrophobic than in CXCR3-negative naive cells.

Libraries were UMI-labeled 5' RACE TRB cDNA. TCRdb re-called the 5' RACE reads and catalogs CDR3 proteins one per entry, DNA excluded. The repertoire table contains about 120,000 distinct CDR3 sequences. Comments on this clonotype: Antigen unknown.

CDR1 SGHAT and CDR2 FQNNGV come from the germline V gene. CDR3 length: 15 amino acids. The receptor comes from a human donor in good health. Some clones in this sample may be carry-over from other donors' samples. J is TRBJ2-5 and V is TRBV11-2; checking the TCRdb D call of TRBD1 is not possible without DNA. The sample comprised naive CXCR3+ CD8+ T cells from blood. The subset denotes: CD45RO-CCR7+CD27+CD95- naive CD8+ T cells expressing CXCR3 (TNR3+). This chain's CDR3 is CASSLTPGGGETQYF.